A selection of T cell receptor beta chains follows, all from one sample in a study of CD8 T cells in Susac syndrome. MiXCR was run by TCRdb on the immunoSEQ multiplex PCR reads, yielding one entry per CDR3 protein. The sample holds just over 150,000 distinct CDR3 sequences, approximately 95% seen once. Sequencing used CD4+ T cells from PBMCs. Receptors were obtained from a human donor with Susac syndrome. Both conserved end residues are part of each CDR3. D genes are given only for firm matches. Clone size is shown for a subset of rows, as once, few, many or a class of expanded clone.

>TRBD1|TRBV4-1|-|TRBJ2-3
TGCGCCAGCAGCTCAGACACAGGGGCAGATACGCAGTATTTT
CASSSDTGADTQYF
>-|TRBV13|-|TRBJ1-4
TGTGCCAGCAGGGCTGGAAATGAAAAACTGTTTTTT
CASRAGNEKLFF
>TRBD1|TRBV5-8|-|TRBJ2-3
TGTGCCAGCAGCCAGGGACAGGGGGCAACAGATACGCAGTATTTT
CASSQGQGATDTQYF
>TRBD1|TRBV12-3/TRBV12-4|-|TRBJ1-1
TGTGCCAGCAGACCCACCGAACAGGGGGGAGCTTTCTTT
CASRPTEQGGAFF
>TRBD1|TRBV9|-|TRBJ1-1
TGTGCCAGCAGCGTAGCTCAGGGGGGGGCTGAAGCTTTCTTT
CASSVAQGGAEAFF
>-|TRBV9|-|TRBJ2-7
TGTGCCAGCAGCGTAGGGAACGGGATAGGCGAGCAGTACTTC
CASSVGNGIGEQYF
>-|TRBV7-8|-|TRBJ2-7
TGTGCCAGCAGCTTAGATGTAGCTCCCTACGAGCAGTACTTC
CASSLDVAPYEQYF
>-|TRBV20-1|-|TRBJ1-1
TGCAGTGCTGGCGGGGTGGGTGGGACTGAAGCTTTCTTT
CSAGGVGGTEAFF
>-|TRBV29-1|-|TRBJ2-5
TGCAGCGTTGAAGAAATGGTGATGGGGACCCAGTACTTC
CSVEEMVMGTQYF
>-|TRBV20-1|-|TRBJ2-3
TGCGGGGCGGGTCCCCGGGGCACAGATACGCAGTATTTT
CGAGPRGTDTQYF
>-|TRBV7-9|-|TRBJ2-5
TGTGCCAGCAGCTTCCACAGCGGTTTGGAGACCCAGTACTTC
CASSFHSGLETQYF
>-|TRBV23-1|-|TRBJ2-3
TGCGCCAGCAGTCAATCTGGAAAAGGGACAGATACGCAGTATTTT
CASSQSGKGTDTQYF
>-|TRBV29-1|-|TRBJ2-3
TGCAGCGTGACACATTCCACAGATACGCAGTATTTT
CSVTHSTDTQYF
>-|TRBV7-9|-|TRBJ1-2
TGTGCCACCAGCTTACAGGCCACCTATGGCTACACCTTC
CATSLQATYGYTF
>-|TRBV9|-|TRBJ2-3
TGTGCCAGCAGCGTTGGCCCTCGGTCGACAGATACGCAGTATTTT
CASSVGPRSTDTQYF
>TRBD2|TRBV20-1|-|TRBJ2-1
TGCAGTGCTCTAGCGGGCGGCCTCAATGAGCAGTTCTTC
CSALAGGLNEQFF
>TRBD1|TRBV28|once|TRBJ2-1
TGTGCCAGCAGCCCGGCCGGGACAGGGGGCAGGAATGAGCAGTTCTTC
CASSPAGTGGRNEQFF
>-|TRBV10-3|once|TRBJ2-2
TGTGCCATCAGTGCGACAGACGGGGAGCTGTTTTTT
CAISATDGELFF
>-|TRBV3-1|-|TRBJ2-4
TGTGCCAGCAGCCAAGATGCCCTTGCCAAAAACATTCAGTACTTC
CASSQDALAKNIQYF
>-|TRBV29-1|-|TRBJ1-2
TGCAGCGTTGACCCCACTTCAGGGGCGGGCTACACCTTC
CSVDPTSGAGYTF
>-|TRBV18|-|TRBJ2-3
TGTGCCGCCGGACAAGGTCTGCATGGGGATACGCAGTATTTT
CAAGQGLHGDTQYF
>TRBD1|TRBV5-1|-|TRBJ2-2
TGCGCCAGCAGCTTGTTGGGACAGGGGGTGACCGGGGAGCTGTTTTTT
CASSLLGQGVTGELFF
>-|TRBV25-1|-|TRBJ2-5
TGTGCCAGCAGTGTGGGGGTAGTGACCCAGTACTTC
CASSVGVVTQYF
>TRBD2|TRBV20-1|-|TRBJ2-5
TGCAGTGCTAGAGGAATGCGGGGGATGGAAGAGACCCAGTACTTC
CSARGMRGMEETQYF
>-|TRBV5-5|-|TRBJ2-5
TGTGCCAGCAGCTTACTAGGAAGGGAGACCCAGTACTTC
CASSLLGRETQYF
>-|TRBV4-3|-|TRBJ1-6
TGCGCCAGCAGCCAAGATCGAATAGGGGGGACACCCCTCCACTTT
CASSQDRIGGTPLHF
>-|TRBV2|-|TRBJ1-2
TGTGCCAGCAGTGAGTCAGGGAATGGCTACACCTTC
CASSESGNGYTF
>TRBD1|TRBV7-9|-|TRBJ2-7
TGTGCCAGCAGCTTAGGACAGGGATTCTACGAGCAGTACTTC
CASSLGQGFYEQYF
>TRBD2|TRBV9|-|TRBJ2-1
TGTGCCAGCAGCGTAGGCCCGGGGGGAACCTACAATGAGCAGTTCTTC
CASSVGPGGTYNEQFF
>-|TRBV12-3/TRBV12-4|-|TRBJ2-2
TGTGCCAGCACCCTCGGGCAGTTCACCGGGGAGCTGTTTTTT
CASTLGQFTGELFF
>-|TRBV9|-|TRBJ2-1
TGTGCCAGCAGCCCGGCACTGGGGGGAAGTGAGCAGTTCTTC
CASSPALGGSEQFF
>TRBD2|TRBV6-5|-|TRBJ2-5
TGTGCCAGCAGTTACTCGATAGCGGGCCTCCAAGAGACCCAGTACTTC
CASSYSIAGLQETQYF
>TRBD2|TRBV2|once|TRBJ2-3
TGTGCCAGCATTCTAGCGGGGGAGACAGATACGCAGTATTTT
CASILAGETDTQYF
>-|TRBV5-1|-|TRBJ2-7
TGCGCCAGCAGCTTGGCCCCGGACACAGGAACCTACGAGCAGTACTTC
CASSLAPDTGTYEQYF
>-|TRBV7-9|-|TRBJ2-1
TGTGCCAGCTTCTTGTTAGATGAGCAGTTCTTC
CASFLLDEQFF
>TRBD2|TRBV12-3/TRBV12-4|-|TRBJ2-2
TGTGCCAGCAGTTTCCTAGCGGGGACCGGGGAGCTGTTTTTT
CASSFLAGTGELFF
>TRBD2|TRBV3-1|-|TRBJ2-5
TGTGCCAGCAGCCAATTCCTCGGGGGGGCTAAGGAGACCCAGTACTTC
CASSQFLGGAKETQYF
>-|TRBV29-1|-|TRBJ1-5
TGCAGCCCGGATGGGCGACAGCGGCCCCAGCATTTT
CSPDGRQRPQHF
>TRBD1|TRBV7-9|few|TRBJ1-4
TGTGCCAGCAGCTCGGGACAGGGGAATGAAAAACTGTTTTTT
CASSSGQGNEKLFF
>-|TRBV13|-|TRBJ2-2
TGTGCCAGCAGCGCGGGGACAAAAAACACCGGGGAGCTGTTTTTT
CASSAGTKNTGELFF
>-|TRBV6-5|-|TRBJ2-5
TGTGCCAGCAGTTACTCGAGGGCCCCGGAGACCCAGTACTTC
CASSYSRAPETQYF
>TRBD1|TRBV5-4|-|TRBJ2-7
TGTGCCAGCAGGGCCGGGACAGGACCTTACGAGCAGTACTTC
CASRAGTGPYEQYF
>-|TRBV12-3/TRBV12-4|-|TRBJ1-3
TGTGCCTTAAGACTCAACTCTGGAAACACCATATATTTT
CALRLNSGNTIYF
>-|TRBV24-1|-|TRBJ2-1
TGTGCCACCAGTGATTATGGGAATGAGCAGTTCTTC
CATSDYGNEQFF
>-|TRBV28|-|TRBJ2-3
TGTGCCAGCAGTTTATCCTCTGGGCGGGTGGGATACACAGATACGCAGTATTTT
CASSLSSGRVGYTDTQYF
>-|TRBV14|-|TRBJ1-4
TGTGCCAGCACCCGGGACATTAATGAAAAACTGTTTTTT
CASTRDINEKLFF
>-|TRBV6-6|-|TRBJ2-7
TGTGCCAGCAGTTCGTCGACTGGAACAAATCCTCACGAGCAGTACTTC
CASSSSTGTNPHEQYF